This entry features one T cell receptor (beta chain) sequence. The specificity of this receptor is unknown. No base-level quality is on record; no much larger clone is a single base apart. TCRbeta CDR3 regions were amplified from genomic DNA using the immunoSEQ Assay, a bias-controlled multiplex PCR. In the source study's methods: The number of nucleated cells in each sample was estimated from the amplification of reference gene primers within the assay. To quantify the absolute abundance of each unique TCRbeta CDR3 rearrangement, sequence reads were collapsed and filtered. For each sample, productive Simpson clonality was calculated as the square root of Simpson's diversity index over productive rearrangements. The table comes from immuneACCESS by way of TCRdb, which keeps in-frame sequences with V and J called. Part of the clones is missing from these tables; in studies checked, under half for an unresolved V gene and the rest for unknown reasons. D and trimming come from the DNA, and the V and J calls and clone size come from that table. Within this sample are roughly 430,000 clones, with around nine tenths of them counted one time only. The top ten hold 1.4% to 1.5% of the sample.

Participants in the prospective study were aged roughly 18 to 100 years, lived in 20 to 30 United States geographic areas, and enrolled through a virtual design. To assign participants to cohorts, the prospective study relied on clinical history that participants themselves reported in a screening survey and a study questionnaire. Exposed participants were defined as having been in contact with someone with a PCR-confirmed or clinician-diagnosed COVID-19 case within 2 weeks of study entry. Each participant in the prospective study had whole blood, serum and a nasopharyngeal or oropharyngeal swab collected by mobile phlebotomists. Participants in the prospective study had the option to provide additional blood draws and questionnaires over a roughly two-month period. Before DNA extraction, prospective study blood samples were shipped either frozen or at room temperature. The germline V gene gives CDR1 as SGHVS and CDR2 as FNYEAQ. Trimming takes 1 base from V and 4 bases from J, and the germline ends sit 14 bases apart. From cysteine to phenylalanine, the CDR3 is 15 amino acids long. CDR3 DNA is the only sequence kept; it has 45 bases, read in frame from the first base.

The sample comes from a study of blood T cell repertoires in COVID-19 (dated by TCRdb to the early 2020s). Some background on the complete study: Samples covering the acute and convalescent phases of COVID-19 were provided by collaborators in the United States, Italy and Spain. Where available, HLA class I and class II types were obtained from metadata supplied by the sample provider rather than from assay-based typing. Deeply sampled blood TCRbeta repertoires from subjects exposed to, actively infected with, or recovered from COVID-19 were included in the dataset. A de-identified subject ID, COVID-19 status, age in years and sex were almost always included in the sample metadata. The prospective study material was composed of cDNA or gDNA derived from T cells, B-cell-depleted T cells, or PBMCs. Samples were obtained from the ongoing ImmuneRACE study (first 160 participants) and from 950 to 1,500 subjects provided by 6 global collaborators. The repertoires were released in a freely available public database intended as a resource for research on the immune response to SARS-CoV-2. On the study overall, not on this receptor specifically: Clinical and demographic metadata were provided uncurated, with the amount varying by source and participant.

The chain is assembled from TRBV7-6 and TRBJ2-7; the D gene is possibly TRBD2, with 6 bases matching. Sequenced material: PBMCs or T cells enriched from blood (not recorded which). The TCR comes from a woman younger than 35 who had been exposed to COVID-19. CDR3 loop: CASSLETGSQYEQYF. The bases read TGTGCCAGCAGCTTAGAGACCGGGAGCCAGTACGAGCAGTACTTC.